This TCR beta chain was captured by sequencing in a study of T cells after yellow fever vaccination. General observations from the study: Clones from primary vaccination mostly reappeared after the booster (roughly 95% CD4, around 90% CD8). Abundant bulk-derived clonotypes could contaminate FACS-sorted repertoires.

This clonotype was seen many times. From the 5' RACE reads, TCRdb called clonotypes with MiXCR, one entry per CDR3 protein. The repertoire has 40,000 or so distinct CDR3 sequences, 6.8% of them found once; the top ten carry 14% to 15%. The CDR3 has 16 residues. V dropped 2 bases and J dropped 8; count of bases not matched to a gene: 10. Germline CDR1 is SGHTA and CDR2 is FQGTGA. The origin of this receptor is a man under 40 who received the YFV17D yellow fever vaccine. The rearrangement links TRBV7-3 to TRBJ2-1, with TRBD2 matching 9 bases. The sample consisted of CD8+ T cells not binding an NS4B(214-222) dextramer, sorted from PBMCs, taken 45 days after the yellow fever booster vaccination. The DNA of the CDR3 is TGTGCCAGCAGCTTACCCGGGCGGGAGGGCCACGATGAGCAGTTCTTC. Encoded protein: CASSLPGREGHDEQFF.